These 2 T cell receptor beta chains were all obtained from the same sample, sequenced in a study of Ad26.COV2.S vaccination and SARS-CoV-2 variants. Sequenced by immunoSEQ multiplex PCR; TCRdb stores in-frame clones only, minus some. Among more than 300,000 clones listed, around 89% were seen once. Treatment: around 19 received Ad26.COV2.S at low or high dose, single or two shots; 5 received placebo; per-sample allocation not given. Samples were taken on day 63 after the first vaccine or placebo injection. Specimen: peripheral blood, collected in a trial of Ad26.COV2.S vaccine versus placebo. The receptor set was obtained from a person aged 18-60 years who received the Ad26.COV2.S COVID-19 vaccine or a placebo.

This clone was detected once. V usage is TRBV2 and J usage is TRBJ2-3; TRBD2 matches at 8 bases. Germline V CDR1 and CDR2: SNHLY, FYNNEI. Trimming took 1 base from V and 14 from J; bases not matched to a gene: 5. This CDR3 contains 12 residues. Here the CDR3 reads CASSEGYGLAYF. The CDR3 DNA is TGTGCCAGCAGTGAAGGTTACGGACTAGCGTATTTT.

The rearrangement links TRBV30 to TRBJ1-4, with no clear D. The germline V gene has CDR1 GTSNPN and CDR2 SVGIG (reference sequence). The CDR3 loop spans 13 amino acids. V lost 4 bases and J 6 bases, leaving 12 bases between the germline ends. This CDR3 reads CAWTSGVYEKLFF. In DNA, the CDR3 is TGTGCCTGGACCAGCGGGGTCTATGAAAAACTGTTTTTT.